One sample yielded the 10 T cell receptor beta chains listed below, sequenced in a study of T-cell reconstitution after alpha-beta-depleted transplantation in children. Unique molecular identifiers were built into the TCRbeta library. A single record per CDR3 protein comes from TCRdb applying MiXCR to the PCR reads. The repertoire holds 260,000 or so distinct CDR3 sequences, with around 13% as singletons. The source was PBMCs from the stem cell graft donor, collected from the stem cell graft. Source of these receptors: a human donor who donated a stem cell graft to a child with acute lymphoblastic leukemia.

Remarks on this clonotype: This could be a read error, since a much larger clone is one nucleotide away. This chain links TRBV13 with TRBJ2-7; 9 bases are a match to TRBD2. Trimming cost V 5 bases and J 2 bases; bases outside gene matches: 4. From germline, CDR1 is PRHDT and CDR2 FYEKMQ (reference sequence). This CDR3 has 14 amino acids. For the CDR3, the DNA is TGTGCCAGCAGCACCGGACTAGCGACCTACGAGCAGTACTTC. Translation: CASSTGLATYEQYF.

This clonotype was observed a few times. The V and J genes are TRBV7-9 and TRBJ2-7, with D perhaps TRBD1 (7 bases). Germline loops: CDR1 SEHNR, CDR2 FQNEAQ (reference sequence). Trimming took 5 bases from V and 5 from J, leaving 19 bases between them. CDR3 length: 15 amino acids. CDR3 coding DNA: TGTGCCAGCAGCCCCCGGAGGCAGGGGGGCCACGAGCAGTACTTC. Translation: CASSPRRQGGHEQYF.

This clonotype has at least ten counts. The chain has TRBV5-1 and TRBJ1-4; D unresolved. The CDR3 is 16 amino acids. With 1 base removed from V and 2 bases from J, the gap between germline ends came to 12 bases. Per germline, CDR1 SGHRS and CDR2 YFSETQ. The CDR3 loop reads CASSLTPTGTNEKLFF. DNA for the CDR3: TGCGCCAGCAGCTTGACTCCGACTGGCACTAATGAAAAACTGTTTTTT.

The chain has TRBV5-1 and TRBJ1-5, with D perhaps matching TRBD1 (5 bases). With 6 bases removed from V and 0 bases from J, the gap between germline ends came to 13 bases. The CDR3 has 15 residues. In germline, CDR1 is SGHRS, CDR2 YFSETQ. CDR3: CASIPDSNSNQPQHF. In DNA, the CDR3 is TGCGCCAGCATCCCAGACAGCAATAGCAATCAGCCCCAGCATTTT.

With respect to this clonotype: Just one base apart from a much larger clone, this may be a read error. The J gene is TRBJ2-7, the V gene TRBV27, with D perhaps TRBD2 (5 bases). V was cut by 8 bases and J by 6 bases, with 14 bases left in between. The germline CDR1 and CDR2 sequences are MNHEY and SMNVEV (reference sequence). The CDR3 covers 12 residues. CDR3 region: CASCYRRGEQYF. The DNA of the CDR3 is TGTGCCAGCTGTTACCGCCGGGGCGAGCAGTACTTC.

This clonotype appeared many times. The chain is built from TRBV20-1 and TRBJ2-5, with D perhaps TRBD1 (6 bases). Trimming removed 2 bases from V and 2 bases from J, with 12 bases in between. There are 14 residues in the CDR3. Germline CDR1 reads DFQATT; CDR2 reads SNEGSKA (reference sequence). CDR3 nucleotide sequence: TGCAGTGCTAGACCTGGGGGCAGACAAGAGACCCAGTACTTC. Translating gives CSARPGGRQETQYF.

This clonotype was observed at least ten times. The junction departs from the called germline gene at one end, perhaps through a read error. V and J are TRBV7-7 and TRBJ2-6; no clear D. CDR1 is SSHAT, CDR2 FNYEAQ, per germline (reference sequence). This CDR3 is built from 17 residues. CDR3 sequence reads: CASSSSPVRSGANVLTF. CDR3 bases: TGTGCTAGCAGCTCGTCCCCTGTTCGCTCTGGGGCCAACGTCCTGACTTTC.

Regarding this clonotype: With a much larger clone just one base away, this may be a read error. This rearrangement joins TRBV5-1 to TRBJ2-1, with D possibly being TRBD1 or TRBD2 (5 bases each). Trimming left V 3 bases short and J 0 bases short, with 13 bases between. There are 16 residues in the CDR3. Germline V CDR1 and CDR2: SGHRS, YFSETQ. CDR3 in DNA: TGCGCCAGCAGCTCGGAGGCAGGGAGCTCCTACAATGAGCAGTTCTTC. Translating gives CASSSEAGSSYNEQFF.

This clonotype was counted ten times or more. The V and J genes are TRBV5-1 and TRBJ1-1, with D tentatively TRBD1 (5 bases). Germline-derived CDR1 and CDR2 are SGHRS and YFSETQ. V lost 7 bases and J lost 6, with 10 bases in between. The CDR3 runs to 11 residues. CDR3 protein: CASQVGAEAFF. The CDR3 coding sequence is TGCGCCAGCCAGGTGGGGGCTGAAGCTTTCTTT.

This clonotype occurred many times. The chain carries TRBV10-3 and TRBJ1-2; 8 nucleotides match TRBD1. Germline assignment: CDR1 ENHRY and CDR2 SYGVKD. The CDR3 runs to 14 residues. J lost 6 bases, V lost 3 bases, and 6 bases had no gene match. The CDR3 coding sequence is TGTGCCATCAGTGAAAAAGACAGGGGACATGGCTACACCTTC. Residues: CAISEKDRGHGYTF.